This T cell receptor beta chain comes out of a study of graft-versus-host responses after intestinal transplantation (dated by TCRdb to 2020 to 2023). About the investigation overall: The transplants that recipients received were multivisceral, liver-intestinal, or isolated intestinal. Every recipient was given anti-thymocyte globulin induction, followed by about three years of maintenance tacrolimus and steroids. Graft-versus-host and host-versus-graft alloreactive T cell clones were tracked in the graft, circulation and bone marrow after intestinal transplantation using bulk TCR-beta CDR3 sequencing. Alloreactive clones were identified by sequencing pre-transplant mixed lymphocyte reaction products and comparing these products with unstimulated pre-transplant donor and recipient T cells. The cohort enrolled 24 intestinal transplant recipients, one of whom was a retransplant, and 3 patients without pretransplant specimens were excluded. Donor T cell macrochimerism was defined as a peak of at least 4% donor T cells among recipient peripheral blood mononuclear cells. Instead of going to the commercial service, samples from a few later patients were sequenced in-house on an Illumina MiSeq and processed with MiXCR. Results the study describes overall, beyond this receptor: Peak levels of circulating GvH clones were associated with declines in HvG clones early after transplant. The conclusions were limited by the relatively low number and heterogeneity of the intestinal transplant patients. In the allografts of patients with donor T cell macrochimerism, GvH to HvG T cell clonal ratios were high. GvH clones turned up in recipient bone marrow, with some appearing earlier in ileal mucosa or blood, a pattern consistent with an intestinal mucosal origin.

As concerns this clone: Its antigen is unknown. Qualities for individual bases were not recorded, and no much larger clone is one base off.

Reading from cysteine to phenylalanine, the CDR3 counts 15 amino acids. Of all the DNA, just the CDR3 is kept, 45 bases in frame from base 1. The V end loses 0 bases and the J end loses 1 base, and a stretch of 8 bases separates them. The germline V gene (reference sequence) sets CDR1 to SGHNT and CDR2 to YYREEE. Intraepithelial and lamina propria lymphocytes were isolated from graft specimens using dithiothreitol, EDTA incubations and collagenase D digestion. Bulk TCR-beta sequencing was performed on serial intestinal graft biopsy specimens collected as late as 600 days after transplant. Receptor libraries were prepared by the immunoSEQ multiplex PCR assay. High-throughput TCR-beta CDR3 sequencing of genomic DNA from most patients was performed by Adaptive Biotechnologies. In the authors' own workflow: Adaptive's ImmunoSEQ software supplied the TCR sequencing data for 18 patients, while MiXCR and VDJtools were used to process a few other patients. CDR3 nucleotide sequences shared by donor and recipient were removed because the origin of these sequences could not be assigned. At least 2-fold expansion over unstimulated cells and a minimum CFSE-low frequency of 0.002% (template counts) or 0.001% (read counts) were required for clones to be classified as alloreactive. Clones were considered mappable if detected in sequenced pre-transplant spleen, lymph node, or MLR CFSE-low populations of the donor or recipient. Cumulative frequency of alloreactive clones was calculated as a percentage of all sequences weighted by copy number. This is the immuneACCESS table as TCRdb keeps it, with only in-frame sequences that have V and J called. A part of the clones is gone; compared with another copy, unresolved V genes explain less than half, and the rest is unexplained. D and trimming come from the DNA, and the V and J calls and clone size come from that table. The sample records 50,000 to 75,000 clones, roughly nine tenths of which are singletons. In total, the top ten clones hold approximately 1.7% of the sample.

The chain joins TRBV5-4 to TRBJ1-3; the D gene is perhaps TRBD1, on 6 matching bases. The sample was ileum tissue, taken 350 to 400 days after transplant. The receptor comes from a human patient who received an intestinal transplant, so some T cells may come from the graft donor. The sequenced DNA: TGTGCCAGCAGCTTGGCCGGACAGTCTGGAAACACCATATATTTT. This translates into CASSLAGQSGNTIYF.